The next 7 T cell receptor beta chains were all read from a single sample in a study of blood T cell repertoires in COVID-19. Using immunoSEQ multiplex PCR, the repertoire was profiled, and TCRdb retains in-frame clones only, with some absent. The data contain about 250,000 clones, 70% to 90% of them singletons. The sequenced sample was PBMCs or T cells enriched from blood (not recorded which). The receptors were gathered from a man aged 40-50 years who had recovered from COVID-19.

The chain employs TRBV6-5 and TRBJ1-5; 8 bases match TRBD1. CDR1 is MNHEY and CDR2 is SVGAGI in the germline V gene. V lost 6 bases, J lost 3 bases, and 4 bases stayed unmatched. This CDR3 spans 14 amino acids. For the CDR3, the DNA is TGTGCCAGCAGACAGGGACAGGACAATCAGCCCCAGCATTTT. Amino acid sequence: CASRQGQDNQPQHF.

The rearrangement links TRBV6-4 to TRBJ2-1; TRBD1 aligns across 7 bases. This CDR3 comprises 16 residues. V lost 3 bases and J lost 4; bases outside the gene matches: 9. CDR1 is MRHNA, CDR2 SNTAGT, per germline. The CDR3 bases are TGTGCCAGCAGTGAGACGTTGGACAGGCCATACAATGAGCAGTTCTTC. Amino acid sequence: CASSETLDRPYNEQFF.

This chain links TRBV7-2 with TRBJ1-2; D is possibly TRBD1 (5 bases). There are 14 residues in the CDR3. Trimming left V 4 bases short and J 7 bases short, with 16 bases between. The V gene's germline CDR1 is SGHTA and CDR2 FQGNSA. The chain's CDR3 is CASSWRGPGAGYTF. The CDR3 DNA is TGTGCCAGCAGCTGGAGGGGCCCTGGGGCTGGCTACACCTTC.

V gene TRBV10-2 combines with J gene TRBJ1-4, with TRBD1 matching over 7 bases. V lost 6 bases, J lost 5 bases, and 9 bases stayed unmatched. The V gene's germline CDR1 is WSHSY and CDR2 SAAADI. The length of the CDR3 is 15 residues. CDR3 region: CASSRDRAGNEKLFF. In DNA form, the CDR3 reads TGCGCCAGCAGCCGAGACAGGGCAGGGAATGAAAAACTGTTTTTT.

J is TRBJ2-3 and V is TRBV7-8; 9 bases align to TRBD1. The CDR3 extends over 16 amino acids. V lost 4 bases, J lost 0 bases, and 5 bases stayed unmatched. Germline V lookup: CDR1 SGHVS, CDR2 FQNEAQ. The CDR3 protein is CASSSYRGPSTDTQYF. CDR3 nucleotides: TGTGCCAGCAGCTCGTACAGGGGGCCCAGCACAGATACGCAGTATTTT.

The chain couples TRBV18 to TRBJ2-3; TRBD1 aligns across 8 bases. CDR1 and CDR2 from the germline V gene are KGHSH and LQKENI. The V and J ends lost 6 bases and 0 bases, in that order; junction bases with no gene match: 8. The CDR3 consists of 16 residues. The CDR3 DNA sequence: TGTGCCAGCTCCCGCCGGACAGGGTCTAGCACAGATACGCAGTATTTT. Amino acids: CASSRRTGSSTDTQYF.

To note about this clone: A junction end diverges from the germline sequence, so it may reflect a read error. V gene TRBV3-1 (or the pseudogene TRBV3-2) combines with J gene TRBJ2-3, with D maybe TRBD1 (5 bases). Germline V gene lookup returns CDR1 LGHDT and CDR2 YNNKEL (reference sequence). CDR3 length: 14 amino acids. CDR3: CASSRSGPTGTQYF. CDR3 bases: TGTGCCAGCAGCCGGTCGGGCCCCACAGGTACGCAGTATTTT.